The clone carrying this T cell receptor (beta chain) was seen more than once but under ten times. Antigen: not known. This sample's TCRbeta library carried unique molecular identifier barcodes. Via MiXCR, TCRdb re-called the PCR reads, giving one row per CDR3 protein. Of approximately 500,000 distinct CDR3 sequences in the sample, about 10% were seen once. The data were taken from a study of T-cell reconstitution after alpha-beta-depleted transplantation in children. J gave up 1 base and V 5 bases, and 17 bases lay outside the gene matches. The CDR3 length is 18 residues. CDR1 DFQATT and CDR2 SNEGSKA come from the germline V gene (reference sequence). Findings and limits, study-wide: Alpha-beta T cells about two months after transplant reportedly derived from several hundred expanded graft clones. TCRbeta diversity was high at day 60 in some patients (a result of surviving recipient T cells and thymic progenitors).

This specimen consisted of PBMCs, obtained before TCRalphabeta/CD19-depleted stem cell transplant. The receptor was isolated from a child under 10 years old with inherited bone marrow failure, due to receive a stem cell transplant. The genes are TRBV20-1 and TRBJ2-1; 7 positions agree with TRBD2. This chain's CDR3 is CSAETSREPSRSYNEQFF. CDR3 nucleotides: TGCAGTGCTGAGACTAGCCGGGAGCCCTCCCGTTCCTACAATGAGCAGTTCTTC.